What follows are 26 T cell receptor beta chains derived from one specimen sequenced in a study of Ad26.COV2.S vaccination and SARS-CoV-2 variants. The protocol was immunoSEQ multiplex PCR, while the TCRdb copy is restricted to in-frame clones and leaves out a portion. The table has roughly 320,000 clones, just under 85% seen once. Treatment given: about 20 received Ad26.COV2.S at low or high dose, single or two shots; 5 received placebo; per-sample allocation not given. Specimens were obtained on day 63 following the first vaccine or placebo injection. The sequenced sample was peripheral blood, obtained in a trial of Ad26.COV2.S vaccine versus placebo. These receptors originate from a person between 18 and 65 years old who received the Ad26.COV2.S COVID-19 vaccine or a placebo.

The V gene is TRBV19, the J gene TRBJ2-3; tentatively, D is TRBD1 (7 bases). V was pared by 5 bases and J by 2 bases, with 14 bases between. This CDR3 spans 15 amino acids. Germline values: CDR1 LNHDA, CDR2 SQIVND (reference sequence). CDR3 nucleotide sequence: TGTGCCAGTAGTTACGCGGGACAGCACACAGATACGCAGTATTTT. It encodes CASSYAGQHTDTQYF.

CDR3 amino acids: CAAAGAGATYNEQFF. The CDR3 coding sequence is TGTGCCGCCGCGGGGGCGGGGGCGACCTACAATGAGCAGTTCTTC. The chain joins TRBV10-3 to TRBJ2-1; D may be TRBD2 (7 bases). The germline V gene has CDR1 ENHRY and CDR2 SYGVKD. The CDR3 length is 15 residues. Trimming cost V 11 bases and J 2 bases, with 19 bases left between them.

This rearrangement joins TRBV19 to TRBJ1-4, with 7 bases that match TRBD1. The germline gives CDR1 LNHDA, CDR2 SQIVND (reference sequence). V was clipped by 10 bases and J by 4 bases; unmatched bases: 9. This CDR3 is 14 amino acids long. The CDR3 DNA reads TGTGCCACCAAAGGACAGGTTAATAATGAAAAACTGTTTTTT. Encoded protein: CATKGQVNNEKLFF.

The chain carries TRBV5-1 and TRBJ2-3; D is possibly TRBD2 (5 bases). CDR3 size: 14 residues. Trimming pared 7 bases from V and 2 bases from J, leaving 14 bases between. Looked up from germline, CDR1 is SGHRS and CDR2 is YFSETQ. The CDR3 DNA follows: TGCGCCAGCGGAACCGGGATTCTCACAGATACGCAGTATTTT. Its translation is CASGTGILTDTQYF.

This sequence joins TRBV7-9 and TRBJ1-1; D is possibly TRBD1 (5 bases). Germline V gene data show CDR1 as SEHNR and CDR2 as FQNEAQ (reference sequence). Trimming stripped 4 bases from V and 0 bases from J, with 15 bases between. CDR3 length equals 16 residues. This CDR3 is CASSSMTGPLNTEAFF. The CDR3 DNA reads TGTGCCAGCAGCTCTATGACGGGACCCCTGAACACTGAAGCTTTCTTT.

Turning to this clone: Other nucleotide sequences in the sample specify the same CDR3. The chain employs TRBV12-3 or TRBV12-4 and TRBJ2-5; D assignment may be TRBD1 or TRBD2 (5 bases each). The CDR3 loop spans 12 amino acids. V was clipped by 3 bases and J by 5 bases, with 7 bases between them. The CDR3 spells CASSLWGETQYF. CDR3 sequence (DNA): TGTGCCAGCAGTTTGTGGGGGGAGACCCAGTACTTC.

The V gene is TRBV11-3, the J gene TRBJ2-1; tentatively, D is TRBD1 (6 bases). This CDR3 is built from 15 residues. Germline V gives CDR1 SGHNT, CDR2 YENEEA. V shed 1 base and J shed 9 bases, with 16 bases lying between them. CDR3: CASSLGQGSIGEQFF. CDR3 DNA sequence: TGTGCCAGCAGCTTAGGGCAGGGGTCTATTGGTGAGCAGTTCTTC. Full variable domain (outside the CDR3, taken from reference TRBV11-3 and TRBJ2-1): EAGVVQSPRYKIIEKKQPVAFWCNPISGHNTLYWYLQNLGQGPELLIRYENEEAVDDSQLPKDRFSAERLKGVDSTLKIQPAELGDSAVYLCASSLGQGSIGEQFFGPGTRLTVL.

The chain links TRBV28 to TRBJ2-4; either TRBD1 or TRBD2 may fit D (6 bases each). CDR1 is MDHEN, CDR2 SYDVKM, per germline. The CDR3 is made up of 14 amino acids. Trimming pared 5 bases from V and 4 bases from J, leaving 12 bases between. This CDR3 reads CASSRGLAKNIQYF. Here the CDR3 DNA reads TGTGCCAGCAGTCGGGGGCTGGCAAAAAACATTCAGTACTTC.

Concerning this clone: Other DNA sequences from this sample encode an identical CDR3 as well. The chain joins TRBV9 to TRBJ2-1, with D perhaps TRBD1 (5 bases). The CDR3 runs 15 residues. Germline assignment: CDR1 SGDLS and CDR2 YYNGEE. The V end lost 0 bases, the J end lost 0 bases, and 7 bases lay between the germline ends. The CDR3 region has the DNA TGTGCCAGCAGCGTAGGGGGCGGCTCCTACAATGAGCAGTTCTTC. Residues: CASSVGGGSYNEQFF.

In DNA form, the CDR3 reads TGCAGTGCTCGGACGGGAAACACCATATATTTT. Protein product: CSARTGNTIYF. The chain uses TRBV20-1 and TRBJ1-3; D remains ambiguous. The V gene's germline CDR1 is DFQATT and CDR2 SNEGSKA (reference sequence). With 5 bases removed from V and 4 bases from J, the gap between germline ends came to 6 bases. The CDR3 loop spans 11 amino acids.

The rearrangement uses TRBV4-1 and TRBJ2-3, with D possibly being TRBD2 (6 bases). The V and J ends lost 2 bases and 4 bases respectively, with 10 bases between them. CDR3 size: 14 residues. The germline V gene encodes CDR1 MGHRA and CDR2 YSYEKL. CDR3 in amino acids: CASSQSSSADTQYF. The DNA for the CDR3 is TGCGCCAGCAGCCAATCGTCTAGCGCAGATACGCAGTATTTT.

The V gene is TRBV2, the J gene TRBJ1-1; 7 nucleotides line up with TRBD1. With 8 bases clipped from V and 1 base from J, the junction kept 7 bases outside the gene matches. There are 14 residues in the CDR3. CDR1 is SNHLY, CDR2 FYNNEI, per germline. The CDR3 is CASPEGQANTEAFF. DNA for the CDR3: TGTGCCAGCCCCGAAGGACAGGCGAACACTGAAGCTTTCTTT.

The CDR3 DNA reads as TGTGCCACTAGGGAGGGGGGGGGCTACTCCAATGAGCAGTTCTTC. Residues: CATREGGGYSNEQFF. The chain joins TRBV27 to TRBJ2-1, with D maybe TRBD2 (7 bases). CDR1 and CDR2 from the germline V gene are MNHEY and SMNVEV (reference sequence). The CDR3 has 15 amino acids. The germline V and J ends were trimmed by 10 bases and 6 bases, with 22 bases remaining between them.

CDR3 nucleotides: TGTGCCAGCAGCCAACTAGCGGGGGGATACGAGCAGTACTTC. It is translated as CASSQLAGGYEQYF. This sequence joins TRBV7-8 and TRBJ2-7; 12 bases map to TRBD2. J was trimmed by 4 bases and V by 5 bases; bases with no gene match: 3. The length of the CDR3 is 14 residues. Looked up from germline, CDR1 is SGHVS and CDR2 is FQNEAQ.

This chain uses TRBV5-1 with TRBJ1-6; D remains ambiguous. Germline V lookup: CDR1 SGHRS, CDR2 YFSETQ. V was pared by 7 bases and J by 2 bases, with 10 bases between. The CDR3 sequence is 14 residues long. The chain's CDR3 is CASGLEAYNSPLHF. CDR3 nucleotides: TGCGCCAGCGGCCTTGAGGCCTATAATTCACCCCTCCACTTT.

DNA for the CDR3: TGTGCCAGCAGCAGACCGACAGGGCAAGAGACCCAGTACTTC. It specifies CASSRPTGQETQYF. The chain uses TRBV5-4 and TRBJ2-5; 7 bases match TRBD1. Germline CDR1 SGHNT, CDR2 YYREEE (reference sequence). The CDR3 is made up of 14 amino acids. J gave up 2 bases and V 4 bases, and 5 bases lay outside the gene matches.

V and J are TRBV2 and TRBJ2-1; D is ambiguous. Per the germline V gene, CDR1 is SNHLY and CDR2 is FYNNEI. This CDR3 has 14 residues. V was trimmed by 4 bases and J by 6 bases, leaving 13 bases between them. CDR3 region: CASSVTGSVNEQFF. The CDR3 nucleotides read TGTGCCAGCAGTGTCACTGGTTCTGTCAATGAGCAGTTCTTC.

The rearrangement joins TRBV14 to TRBJ2-7, with TRBD1 matching over 9 bases. There are 13 residues in the CDR3. Germline V lookup: CDR1 SGHDN, CDR2 FVKESK. Germline trimming cut 2 bases from V and 6 bases from J; bases unmatched to any gene: 2. CDR3 sequence (DNA): TGTGCCAGCAGCCAATGGACAGGGGTCGAGCAGTACTTC. This translates into CASSQWTGVEQYF.

The rearrangement joins TRBV5-4 to TRBJ1-2, with a possible D match to TRBD1 (5 bases). Trimming removed 2 bases from V and 2 bases from J, with 10 bases in between. Germline V lookup: CDR1 SGHNT, CDR2 YYREEE (reference sequence). The CDR3 covers 14 residues. The CDR3, as DNA: TGTGCCAGCAGCTTCAGGGTCAGGAACTATGGCTACACCTTC. Protein: CASSFRVRNYGYTF.

This clone has just one count. This chain uses TRBV18 with TRBJ1-3; unclear D gene. The CDR3 loop spans 15 amino acids. V dropped 1 base and J dropped 0 bases, with 7 bases sitting between them. CDR1 and CDR2 (germline): KGHSH, LQKENI. The CDR3 DNA sequence: TGTGCCAGCTCACCACAGAGGGTCTCTGGAAACACCATATATTTT. Translated: CASSPQRVSGNTIYF.

The rearrangement links TRBV5-1 to TRBJ1-3, with D perhaps TRBD1 (6 bases). Germline-derived CDR1 and CDR2 are SGHRS and YFSETQ. V was cut by 4 bases and J by 0 bases, with 14 bases left in between. CDR3 length equals 16 residues. CDR3 loop: CASSMDSRSSGNTIYF. The DNA for the CDR3 is TGCGCCAGCAGCATGGACAGCCGTTCCTCTGGAAACACCATATATTTT.

This chain connects TRBV19 to TRBJ1-1; 7 positions match TRBD1. The V segment lost 1 base and the J segment 3 bases; nucleotides outside the gene matches: 5. CDR3 length equals 15 residues. Germline CDR1 reads LNHDA; CDR2 reads SQIVND (reference sequence). This CDR3 reads CASSIGGTDYTEAFF. Written as DNA, the CDR3 is TGTGCCAGTAGTATAGGGGGGACAGACTACACTGAAGCTTTCTTT.

Remarks on this clone: The sample carries other DNA sequences with the same CDR3. The V and J genes are TRBV7-2 and TRBJ2-7, with D tentatively TRBD1 or TRBD2 (6 bases each). The length of the CDR3 is 14 residues. Germline CDR1 is SGHTA and CDR2 is FQGNSA. V was cut by 1 base and J by 2 bases, with 9 bases left in between. CDR3 amino acids: CASSLERGAYEQYF. Written as DNA, the CDR3 is TGTGCCAGCAGCTTAGAAAGGGGGGCCTACGAGCAGTACTTC.

This clone was counted a few times. The chain couples TRBV5-4 to TRBJ2-5; 8 bases fit TRBD1. After removal of 4 bases from V and 5 bases from J, the junction contained 16 bases not matched to a gene. The CDR3 extends over 17 amino acids. CDR1 SGHNT and CDR2 YYREEE come from the germline V gene (reference sequence). The CDR3 region is CASSRQGARGRLETQYF. The CDR3 region has the DNA TGTGCCAGCAGCCGACAAGGGGCCAGGGGGCGATTGGAGACCCAGTACTTC.

The chain recombines TRBV7-9 with TRBJ2-3, with TRBD2 identical over 7 bases. The CDR3 extends over 18 amino acids. Per the germline V gene, CDR1 is SEHNR and CDR2 is FQNEAQ (reference sequence). Unmatched junction bases numbered 13, after V lost 1 base and J lost 3 bases. The CDR3 sequence is CASSLVSGGLTGTDTQYF. In DNA form, the CDR3 reads TGTGCCAGCAGCTTAGTCTCGGGGGGACTTACCGGGACAGATACGCAGTATTTT.

The chain couples TRBV10-2 to TRBJ2-4; 10 bases fit TRBD2. The germline gives CDR1 WSHSY, CDR2 SAAADI. The CDR3 runs 14 residues. J gave up 8 bases and V 7 bases, and 8 bases lay outside the gene matches. The CDR3 spells CASTLSGGVDIQYF. Here the CDR3 DNA reads TGCGCCAGCACCCTCAGCGGGGGGGTTGACATTCAGTACTTC.